The clone carrying this TCR beta chain has ten or more counts. What it recognizes is unknown. This specimen comes from a study of T cells in Graves' hyperthyroidism and ophthalmopathy. Across the whole study: Once the initial diagnosis was made, peripheral blood was obtained before any treatment.

The hyperthyroidism was newly diagnosed and had lasted under 2 months; the patients were aged 18 to 65. Fresh peripheral blood, around 11 ml of it, supplied the PBMCs. It was RNA transcripts that yielded the amplified TCR beta CDR3 regions. With the HTBI primer set, the TCR CDR3 went through a first round of RT-PCR. TCRdb re-analysed the multiplex PCR reads in MiXCR, keeping a single row per CDR3 protein. The table shows 300,000 to 500,000 distinct CDR3 sequences, with under 15% occurring only once. Study-wide results and limits: Blood held most thyroid clonotypes expanded above 0.001 frequency.

Germline V CDR1 and CDR2: SGHAT, FQNNGV. This CDR3 comprises 13 residues. Trimming stripped 0 bases from V and 8 bases from J, with 7 bases between. Specimen: blood. The genes are TRBV11-2 and TRBJ2-2, with D unclear. The origin of this receptor is a woman aged 25 to 39 with Graves' hyperthyroidism. The CDR3: CASSLDRFGELFF. The DNA for the CDR3 is TGTGCCAGCAGCTTAGATCGTTTTGGGGAGCTGTTTTTT. Complete variable domain (other parts from reference TRBV11-2 and TRBJ2-2): EAGVAQSPRYKIIEKRQSVAFWCNPISGHATLYWYQQILGQGPKLLIQFQNNGVVDDSQLPKDRFSAERLKGVDSTLKIQPAKLEDSAVYLCASSLDRFGELFFGEGSRLTVL.